A single sample gave rise to the 17 T cell receptor beta chains below, sequenced in a study of blood T cell repertoires in COVID-19. Sequencing was performed with immunoSEQ multiplex PCR; in TCRdb, only in-frame clones are kept and a portion is missing. Among about 200,000 clones listed, around 85% were seen once. The sample was peripheral blood. The receptors shown here come from a man aged 55 to 70 with COVID-19, enrolled during active disease.

The rearrangement links TRBV5-1 to TRBJ1-1; D call uncertain. V was clipped by 0 bases and J by 1 base, with 4 bases between them. CDR1 and CDR2 (germline): SGHRS, YFSETQ. This CDR3 spans 13 amino acids. CDR3 region: CASSLGRNTEAFF. DNA of the CDR3: TGCGCCAGCAGCTTGGGGAGGAACACTGAAGCTTTCTTT.

The chain carries TRBV18 and TRBJ2-1; no reliable D call. The CDR3 contains 15 residues. V lost 2 bases and J 0 bases, leaving 8 bases between the germline ends. Germline CDR1 is KGHSH and CDR2 is LQKENI. The CDR3 DNA is TGTGCCAGCTCACCAAGGAGCGCCTCCTACAATGAGCAGTTCTTC. Residues: CASSPRSASYNEQFF.

This clone was observed once. The chain links TRBV7-2 to TRBJ2-7, with D possibly TRBD2 on 5 matching bases. Between the trimmed V and J ends, which lost 0 bases and 2 bases, there was a span of 5 bases. This CDR3 has 13 residues. Germline CDR1 SGHTA, CDR2 FQGNSA. CDR3 region: CASSLAGTYEQYF. The CDR3 DNA reads TGTGCCAGCAGCTTAGCCGGGACCTACGAGCAGTACTTC.

The chain links TRBV20-1 to TRBJ1-1; D gene ambiguous. Trimming took 3 bases from V and 2 from J, leaving 16 bases between them. This CDR3 comprises 15 residues. CDR1 and CDR2 from the germline V gene are DFQATT and SNEGSKA (reference sequence). The CDR3 here is CSASYSSGKNTEAFF. CDR3 bases: TGCAGTGCTAGTTATTCGTCGGGGAAAAACACTGAAGCTTTCTTT.

The V and J genes are TRBV4-1 and TRBJ1-5; 9 nucleotides match TRBD1. There are 15 residues in the CDR3. Germline CDR1 reads MGHRA; CDR2 reads YSYEKL. The J segment lost 4 bases and the V segment lost 0 bases, leaving 1 base of the junction unmatched. The CDR3 sequence is CASSQEGTGNQPQHF. CDR3 DNA: TGCGCCAGCAGCCAAGAAGGGACAGGGAATCAGCCCCAGCATTTT.

This clone was seen a single time. The rearrangement uses TRBV5-1 and TRBJ1-5; possibly TRBD1 for D (6 bases). The CDR3 extends over 14 amino acids. The germline V gene has CDR1 SGHRS and CDR2 YFSETQ. V dropped 4 bases and J dropped 6 bases, with 14 bases sitting between them. DNA for the CDR3: TGCGCCAGCAGCAGGACACCACAGGGTCAGCCCCAGCATTTT. This codes for CASSRTPQGQPQHF.

The rearrangement joins TRBV5-1 to TRBJ1-2; D remains ambiguous. Between the trimmed V and J ends, which lost 3 bases and 0 bases, there was a span of 6 bases. Germline V gene lookup returns CDR1 SGHRS and CDR2 YFSETQ. The CDR3 runs 13 residues. The DNA of the CDR3 is TGCGCCAGCAGCTCCGGAGCTAACTATGGCTACACCTTC. This codes for CASSSGANYGYTF.

V and J are TRBV6-1 and TRBJ1-1; 7 nucleotides align to TRBD1. From germline, CDR1 is MNHNS and CDR2 SASEGT. The CDR3 extends over 18 amino acids. V trimming: 0 bases; J trimming: 1 base; junction bases outside the gene matches: 11. The CDR3 reads CASSEAFLGQAWNTEAFF. The CDR3 DNA sequence: TGTGCCAGCAGTGAAGCATTCTTAGGACAGGCTTGGAACACTGAAGCTTTCTTT.

The chain links TRBV2 to TRBJ1-2; a possible D gene is TRBD1 (5 bases). V dropped 4 bases and J dropped 7 bases, with 10 bases sitting between them. The CDR3 totals 12 residues. Germline V gene lookup returns CDR1 SNHLY and CDR2 FYNNEI. DNA for the CDR3: TGTGCCAGCAGTGCCCAGGGTGGTGGCTACACCTTC. It translates to CASSAQGGGYTF.

The chain carries TRBV19 and TRBJ2-2; D is ambiguous. CDR3 length equals 14 residues. Per the germline V gene, CDR1 is LNHDA and CDR2 is SQIVND (reference sequence). V was shortened by 5 bases and J by 0 bases, with 7 bases between the two germline ends. This chain's CDR3 is CASSGPSNTGELFF. The CDR3 DNA follows: TGTGCCAGTAGTGGGCCATCGAACACCGGGGAGCTGTTTTTT.

The genes are TRBV6-5 and TRBJ1-5; D not resolved. Between the trimmed V and J ends, which lost 0 bases and 4 bases, there was a span of 7 bases. The V gene's germline CDR1 is MNHEY and CDR2 SVGAGI. This CDR3 has 14 amino acids. CDR3 nucleotides: TGTGCCAGCAGTTACTCCGCGGGGAATCAGCCCCAGCATTTT. Translated: CASSYSAGNQPQHF.

The rearrangement uses TRBV11-2 and TRBJ2-7; the D gene is possibly TRBD2 (6 bases). V lost 8 bases, J lost 1 base, and 12 bases lay in between. Germline CDR1 is SGHAT and CDR2 is FQNNGV. CDR3 size: 13 residues. CDR3 loop: CASGAGLSYEQYF. The CDR3 DNA reads as TGTGCCAGCGGGGCAGGACTATCCTACGAGCAGTACTTC.

The chain combines TRBV5-1 with TRBJ1-4, with unresolved D. V dropped 0 bases and J dropped 6 bases, with 12 bases sitting between them. In germline, CDR1 is SGHRS, CDR2 YFSETQ. The CDR3 spans 15 residues. DNA of the CDR3: TGCGCCAGCAGCTTGGATCCGGGGAGGTATGAAAAACTGTTTTTT. Protein product: CASSLDPGRYEKLFF.

This chain connects TRBV19 to TRBJ1-5; 7 nucleotides match TRBD1. Losses at the gene ends were 4 bases for V and 2 bases for J; bases not matched to a gene: 8. The CDR3 loop spans 16 amino acids. Germline V gene lookup returns CDR1 LNHDA and CDR2 SQIVND (reference sequence). CDR3 nucleotides: TGTGCCAGTAGTACACTGACAGGGAGTGGCAATCAGCCCCAGCATTTT. As protein: CASSTLTGSGNQPQHF.

The chain has TRBV2 and TRBJ2-1; D is uncertain. Germline CDR1 reads SNHLY; CDR2 reads FYNNEI. The CDR3 is made up of 14 amino acids. The V end was cut by 7 bases, the J end by 1 base, with 11 bases between. CDR3 protein: CASTKLASYNEQFF. CDR3 sequence (DNA): TGTGCCAGCACTAAGCTTGCTTCCTACAATGAGCAGTTCTTC.

This clone was picked up one time. The rearrangement links TRBV5-1 to TRBJ1-3, with TRBD1 matching over 9 bases. Per germline, CDR1 SGHRS and CDR2 YFSETQ. The V and J ends lost 4 bases and 4 bases, in that order; junction bases with no gene match: 6. CDR3 length equals 15 residues. The CDR3 reads CASSAGQGDGNTIYF. The CDR3 region has the DNA TGCGCCAGCAGCGCGGGACAGGGAGACGGAAACACCATATATTTT.

This clone was detected only once. V usage is TRBV7-6 and J usage is TRBJ1-1; TRBD1 is a possible D gene (5 bases). CDR3 size: 15 residues. In germline, CDR1 is SGHVS, CDR2 FNYEAQ. V was clipped by 1 base and J by 4 bases, with 13 bases between them. The CDR3 region has the DNA TGTGCCAGCAGCTTAGTTAGGGGTGATGGCACTGAAGCTTTCTTT. It specifies CASSLVRGDGTEAFF.